This T cell receptor (beta chain) comes out of a study of monozygotic twins with inflammatory bowel disease. There were 3500 ng of total RNA used for each TCR library. For every sample, eight separate reactions were used to make cDNA. TCRdb reanalyzed the 5' RACE reads, giving one entry per CDR3 protein sequence and no DNA. The specimen's table records approximately 110,000 distinct CDR3 sequences. Someone took an approximately 2.4 ml blood sample from each of the donors. Total RNA from whole blood was isolated with no T cell sorting. The TCR comes from a human donor with ulcerative colitis or Crohn's disease, or a healthy co-twin of an affected twin (not recorded which). Source material: blood.

This chain's CDR3 is CASSQDVDDEQYF. The V gene is TRBV14, the J gene TRBJ2-7. Germline V gene lookup returns CDR1 SGHDN and CDR2 FVKESK. The CDR3 length is 13 residues.